The 16 T cell receptor beta chains given below trace back to one sample, sequenced in a study of CD8 T cells in Susac syndrome. Random hexamers primed reverse transcription of about 0.45 to 1 ug RNA. TCRdb itself ran the immunoSEQ multiplex PCR reads through MiXCR, one entry per CDR3 protein. The data show roughly 80,000 distinct CDR3 sequences, 94% seen once. The source material was CD8+ T cells from PBMCs. The origin of the receptors is a human donor with Susac syndrome.

The sample holds one count of this clonotype. V and J are TRBV9 and TRBJ2-6; D remains ambiguous. V shed 3 bases and J shed 0 bases, with 4 bases lying between them. The CDR3 length is 14 residues. Germline values: CDR1 SGDLS, CDR2 YYNGEE. CDR3 protein: CASSADSGANVLTF. CDR3 in DNA: TGTGCCAGCAGCGCAGACTCTGGGGCCAACGTCCTGACTTTC.

The chain uses TRBV20-1 and TRBJ2-1; D not certain. The ends were cut back, 4 bases at V and 0 bases at J, with 10 bases in the middle. The CDR3 runs to 14 residues. Germline V gives CDR1 DFQATT, CDR2 SNEGSKA (reference sequence). The CDR3 is CSAMGLLSYNEQFF. CDR3 bases: TGCAGTGCTATGGGTCTTCTCTCCTACAATGAGCAGTTCTTC.

The J gene is TRBJ1-6, the V gene TRBV7-8, with 7 bases matching TRBD1. V was pared by 5 bases and J by 4 bases, with 5 bases of the junction left unmatched. CDR3 length: 15 amino acids. Germline V CDR1 and CDR2: SGHVS, FQNEAQ. Here the CDR3 reads CASSLRDSYNSPLHF. The CDR3 DNA reads as TGTGCCAGCAGCCTCCGGGACAGTTATAATTCACCCCTCCACTTT.

The CDR3 reads CAISESLSGDTQYF. In DNA, the CDR3 is TGTGCCATCAGTGAGTCGCTTAGTGGGGATACGCAGTATTTT. J is TRBJ2-3 and V is TRBV10-3; D is unresolved. The CDR3 length is 14 residues. CDR1 ENHRY and CDR2 SYGVKD come from the germline V gene. V lost 0 bases and J lost 6, with 10 bases in between.

This chain links TRBV6-2 or TRBV6-3 with TRBJ2-7; D is possibly TRBD1 or TRBD2 (5 bases each). Per the germline V gene, CDR1 is MNHEY and CDR2 is SVGEGT. The CDR3 covers 13 residues. Trimming cost V 5 bases and J 3 bases, with 11 bases left between them. The CDR3, as DNA: TGTGCCAGCAGTAAGGGACGTAGCTACGAGCAGTACTTC. Translated: CASSKGRSYEQYF.

The rearrangement joins TRBV12-3 or TRBV12-4 to TRBJ2-2; D might be TRBD1 (7 bases). This CDR3 spans 17 amino acids. The ends were cut back, 6 bases at V and 0 bases at J, with 17 bases in the middle. Here the CDR3 DNA reads TGTGCCAGCAGAGGAGGGACAGAGAGAGCGAACACCGGGGAGCTGTTTTTT. Amino acids: CASRGGTERANTGELFF.

In its sample, this clonotype was seen once. The chain combines TRBV29-1 with TRBJ1-2; D not resolved. V was shortened by 1 base and J by 5 bases, with 8 bases between the two germline ends. This CDR3 has 12 residues. Germline loops: CDR1 SQVTM, CDR2 ANQGSEA. CDR3 sequence (DNA): TGCAGCGTTGAAGGGGGATCTTATGGCTACACCTTC. Encoded protein: CSVEGGSYGYTF.

This sequence joins TRBV10-2 and TRBJ2-7; 9 bases match TRBD2. The CDR3 covers 17 residues. Per the germline V gene, CDR1 is WSHSY and CDR2 is SAAADI. V trimming: 0 bases; J trimming: 4 bases; junction bases outside the gene matches: 10. CDR3 bases: TGCGCCAGCAGTGAGTCGAATCCAGCGGGGGGTTATTACGAGCAGTACTTC. It translates to CASSESNPAGGYYEQYF.

The chain carries TRBV3-1 and TRBJ1-4; D unclear. The CDR3 has 15 residues. Germline V gene lookup returns CDR1 LGHDT and CDR2 YNNKEL (reference sequence). Trimming removed 3 bases from V and 3 bases from J, with 11 bases in between. The DNA for the CDR3 is TGTGCCAGCAGCCACGGCACGGTGGCTAATGAAAAACTGTTTTTT. It translates to CASSHGTVANEKLFF.

This clonotype has only a few counts. The gene calls are TRBV14 and TRBJ2-2; TRBD1 agrees at 7 bases. The CDR3 runs 16 residues. V was pared by 1 base and J by 4 bases, with 6 bases of the junction left unmatched. CDR1 and CDR2 from the germline V gene are SGHDN and FVKESK. The CDR3 sequence: CASSQVKTGSTGELFF. The DNA for the CDR3 is TGTGCCAGCAGCCAAGTGAAGACAGGGAGCACCGGGGAGCTGTTTTTT.

The chain links TRBV29-1 to TRBJ1-1; D might be TRBD1 (5 bases). The CDR3 contains 11 residues. Trimming left V 3 bases short and J 9 bases short, with 11 bases between. CDR1 and CDR2 (germline): SQVTM, ANQGSEA. DNA of the CDR3: TGCAGCGTTGATATGGGGGGGAAAGCTTTCTTT. Its translation: CSVDMGGKAFF. Filled out from reference TRBV29-1 and TRBJ1-1, the complete variable domain reads SAVISQKPSRDICQRGTSLTIQCQVDSQVTMMFWYRQQPGQSLTLIATANQGSEATYESGFVIDKFPISRPNLTFSTLTVSNMSPEDSSIYLCSVDMGGKAFFGQGTRLTVV.

The gene calls are TRBV10-3 and TRBJ2-7; D may correspond to TRBD1 or TRBD2 (5 bases each). CDR1 and CDR2 from the germline V gene are ENHRY and SYGVKD. V shed 4 bases and J shed 3 bases, with 16 bases lying between them. The CDR3 is 15 residues long. The CDR3 bases are TGTGCCATCAGTGGGGACGGTTTAACCAGCTACGAGCAGTACTTC. Translating it yields CAISGDGLTSYEQYF.

The chain has TRBV3-1 and TRBJ2-1; no reliable D call. The CDR3 extends over 13 amino acids. With 1 base removed from V and 8 bases from J, the gap between germline ends came to 9 bases. The germline gives CDR1 LGHDT, CDR2 YNNKEL (reference sequence). The CDR3 sequence: CASSQAMGYEQFF. The CDR3 nucleotides read TGTGCCAGCAGCCAAGCAATGGGGTATGAGCAGTTCTTC.

The chain uses TRBV2 and TRBJ2-2; maybe TRBD2 (6 bases). CDR3 length equals 14 residues. Trimming took 7 bases from V and 5 from J, leaving 14 bases between them. CDR1 SNHLY and CDR2 FYNNEI come from the germline V gene. This CDR3 reads CASTPRAGTGELFF. CDR3 DNA sequence: TGTGCCAGCACCCCAAGGGCGGGGACCGGGGAGCTGTTTTTT.

The genes are TRBV27 and TRBJ2-7; a possible D gene is TRBD2 (5 bases). CDR3 length: 14 residues. Germline V lookup: CDR1 MNHEY, CDR2 SMNVEV (reference sequence). Deletions cut 2 bases from V and 2 bases from J, with 10 bases between. Here the CDR3 reads CASSLPGFTYEQYF. The CDR3 nucleotides read TGTGCCAGCAGTTTACCGGGGTTTACCTACGAGCAGTACTTC.

The V gene is TRBV20-1, the J gene TRBJ2-5, with 8 bases aligning to TRBD2. This CDR3 comprises 13 residues. Per germline, CDR1 DFQATT and CDR2 SNEGSKA (reference sequence). V shed 6 bases and J 1 base; nucleotides not matched to a gene: 4. CDR3 sequence (DNA): TGCAGTGCCCAAGGACTAGCCCAAGAGACCCAGTACTTC. It codes for CSAQGLAQETQYF.